The 30 T cell receptor beta chains below all came from one sample that was sequenced in a study of identical twins. TCRdb redid the calling of the 5' RACE reads with MiXCR, one entry per CDR3 protein. Of roughly 490,000 distinct CDR3 sequences listed, around an eighth are singletons. The sample was also linked to a second study, of yellow fever vaccine responses in identical twins.

The sequenced sample was CD4+ T cells sorted from blood. Receptor source: a young woman in good health.

This chain joins TRBV6-1 and TRBJ1-3, with no clear D. Germline assignment: CDR1 MNHNS and CDR2 SASEGT. The CDR3 loop spans 13 amino acids. Trimming removed 6 bases from V and 7 bases from J, with 13 bases in between. Here the CDR3 reads CASSQPVRNTIYF. In nucleotides, the CDR3 is TGTGCCAGCAGCCAACCAGTGAGGAACACCATATATTTT.

This clonotype showed up many times. The chain carries TRBV20-1 and TRBJ1-4, with TRBD1 matching over 10 bases. Germline assignment: CDR1 DFQATT and CDR2 SNEGSKA (reference sequence). V lost 1 base, J lost 10 bases, and 9 bases stayed unmatched. CDR3 length: 15 residues. The CDR3 bases are TGCAGTGCTAGAGGGCTCGGGGACAGGGGTGGAAAACTGTTTTTT. Translation: CSARGLGDRGGKLFF.

V and J are TRBV5-1 and TRBJ2-7, with 8 nucleotides matching TRBD1. Germline CDR1 and CDR2: SGHRS and YFSETQ. The ends lost 2 bases at V and 7 bases at J; junction bases unmatched: 14. This CDR3 has 16 residues. CDR3 sequence reads: CASSLLPGQGGGEQYF. The CDR3, as DNA: TGCGCCAGCAGCTTACTGCCCGGACAGGGAGGAGGAGAGCAGTACTTC.

Only a few counts were recorded for this clonotype. J is TRBJ2-1 and V is TRBV5-4; D is perhaps TRBD2 (7 bases). The germline gives CDR1 SGHNT, CDR2 YYREEE (reference sequence). The V gene lost 4 bases and the J gene lost 5 bases, with 13 bases spanning the gap. The CDR3 is 14 amino acids. The DNA of the CDR3 is TGTGCCAGCAGCCAAACGGGGGGCCACAATGAGCAGTTCTTC. Translating it yields CASSQTGGHNEQFF.

The chain has TRBV18 and TRBJ2-4; 8 bases fit TRBD1. Germline assignment: CDR1 KGHSH and CDR2 LQKENI. The ends lost 3 bases at V and 8 bases at J; junction bases unmatched: 3. The CDR3 sequence is 13 residues long. The CDR3 loop reads CASSPGTGDIQYF. The CDR3 region has the DNA TGTGCCAGCTCACCCGGGACAGGCGACATTCAGTACTTC. The full variable domain, its missing parts supplied by reference TRBV18 and TRBJ2-4, is NAGVMQNPRHLVRRRGQEARLRCSPMKGHSHVYWYRQLPEEGLKFMVYLQKENIIDESGMPKERFSAEFPKEGPSILRIQQVVRGDSAAYFCASSPGTGDIQYFGAGTRLSVL.

This clonotype has more than one count but fewer than ten. V is TRBV7-8 and J is TRBJ2-3; D is undetermined. This CDR3 region has 12 residues. CDR1 and CDR2 from the germline V gene are SGHVS and FQNEAQ. V lost 5 bases, J lost 14 bases, and 17 bases lay in between. CDR3 residues: CASSRIDSPSYF. The CDR3 DNA reads TGTGCCAGCAGCCGAATCGACTCCCCGTCGTATTTT.

This clonotype occurred a few times. The chain uses TRBV6-4 and TRBJ1-1; a possible D gene is TRBD1 (5 bases). Looked up from germline, CDR1 is MRHNA and CDR2 is SNTAGT. Trimming removed 2 bases at V and 4 bases at J, with 11 bases between. The CDR3 is 14 amino acids. CDR3 residues: CASSDTMRGTEAFF. Written as DNA, the CDR3 is TGTGCCAGCAGTGACACCATGAGGGGCACTGAAGCTTTCTTT.

This clonotype was observed a few times. V and J are TRBV6-1 and TRBJ1-4; possible D gene TRBD1, 5 bases. Between the trimmed V and J ends, which lost 5 bases and 3 bases, there was a span of 13 bases. Germline CDR1 reads MNHNS; CDR2 reads SASEGT. This CDR3 region has 15 residues. The CDR3 spells CASSTGPWANEKLFF. The CDR3 bases are TGTGCCAGCAGTACGGGACCCTGGGCTAATGAAAAACTGTTTTTT.

V and J are TRBV20-1 and TRBJ2-1; TRBD2 matches 8 bases. Unmatched junction bases numbered 5, after V lost 3 bases and J lost 10 bases. Germline V lookup: CDR1 DFQATT, CDR2 SNEGSKA (reference sequence). CDR3 size: 12 residues. As DNA, the CDR3 is TGCAGTGCTAGCTTAGCGGGACCGGAGCAGTTCTTC. Protein sequence: CSASLAGPEQFF.

The chain joins TRBV28 to TRBJ2-3; D might be TRBD2 (5 bases). The V end was cut by 2 bases, the J end by 6 bases, with 15 bases between. This CDR3 is 15 amino acids long. Germline values: CDR1 MDHEN, CDR2 SYDVKM. In nucleotides, the CDR3 is TGTGCCAGCAGTTTAGCAGTTAAGAGGGTTGATACGCAGTATTTT. Translation: CASSLAVKRVDTQYF. Filled out from reference TRBV28 and TRBJ2-3, the complete variable domain reads DVKVTQSSRYLVKRTGEKVFLECVQDMDHENMFWYRQDPGLGLRLIYFSYDVKMKEKGDIPEGYSVSREKKERFSLILESASTNQTSMYLCASSLAVKRVDTQYFGPGTRLTVL.

This clonotype was seen a few times. This chain links TRBV28 with TRBJ2-7; D gene unclear. This CDR3 is 13 amino acids long. V was shortened by 3 bases and J by 0 bases, with 6 bases between the two germline ends. Germline CDR1 reads MDHEN; CDR2 reads SYDVKM. CDR3 sequence (DNA): TGTGCCAGCAGTTTTTCCAACTCCTACGAGCAGTACTTC. It yields the protein CASSFSNSYEQYF.

This clonotype was recorded a few times. The chain joins TRBV29-1 to TRBJ2-1; 9 bases are a match to TRBD1. Looked up from germline, CDR1 is SQVTM and CDR2 is ANQGSEA. The CDR3 runs 14 residues. Trimming cost V 5 bases and J 8 bases; bases outside gene matches: 10. This chain's CDR3 is CSVPSRDREDEQFF. CDR3 sequence (DNA): TGCAGCGTTCCGTCCCGGGACAGGGAGGATGAGCAGTTCTTC.

The rearrangement links TRBV18 to TRBJ2-1, with 7 bases identical to TRBD1. The CDR3 is 17 residues long. V lost 4 bases to trimming and J lost 5 bases; unmatched junction nucleotides: 14. CDR1 and CDR2 from the germline V gene are KGHSH and LQKENI. CDR3: CASSQRATGTENNEQFF. DNA of the CDR3: TGTGCCAGCTCACAAAGGGCTACCGGGACAGAAAACAATGAGCAGTTCTTC. Based on the CDR3 plus reference TRBV18 and TRBJ2-1, the full variable domain is NAGVMQNPRHLVRRRGQEARLRCSPMKGHSHVYWYRQLPEEGLKFMVYLQKENIIDESGMPKERFSAEFPKEGPSILRIQQVVRGDSAAYFCASSQRATGTENNEQFFGPGTRLTVL.

The chain is built from TRBV10-3 and TRBJ1-2; D ambiguous. The CDR3 spans 14 residues. From germline, CDR1 is ENHRY and CDR2 SYGVKD. V lost 3 bases and J 4 bases, leaving 12 bases between the germline ends. The CDR3 is CAISEDPGGYGYTF. As DNA, the CDR3 is TGTGCCATCAGTGAAGACCCCGGAGGCTATGGCTACACCTTC.

This clonotype has only a few counts. The chain has TRBV7-2 and TRBJ2-6; D is ambiguous. Germline values: CDR1 SGHTA, CDR2 FQGNSA. This CDR3 comprises 12 residues. The V end lost 10 bases, the J end lost 1 base, and 5 bases lay between the germline ends. The CDR3 DNA follows: TGTGCCACCGGATCTGGGGCCAACGTCCTGACTTTC. Its translation: CATGSGANVLTF.

This clonotype was detected only a few times. This chain uses TRBV28 with TRBJ1-3, with D uncertain. The V and J ends lost 2 bases and 3 bases respectively, with 11 bases between them. Germline V gene lookup returns CDR1 MDHEN and CDR2 SYDVKM. The CDR3 consists of 15 residues. DNA for the CDR3: TGTGCCAGCAGTTTACACCAGGCGGGTGGAAACACCATATATTTT. It specifies CASSLHQAGGNTIYF.

This clonotype was observed a handful of times. The J gene is TRBJ2-7, the V gene TRBV12-3 or TRBV12-4; D may correspond to TRBD1 or TRBD2 (5 bases each). V shed 3 bases and J shed 6 bases, with 12 bases lying between them. This CDR3 contains 13 residues. The CDR3 bases are TGTGCCAGCAGTTTTGGGGGTATTTTCGAGCAGTACTTC. The encoded protein is CASSFGGIFEQYF.

Points on this clonotype: One end of the junction is discordant with germline, which a read error may explain. The rearrangement joins TRBV7-2 to TRBJ2-1; D is perhaps TRBD1 (5 bases). The CDR3 runs 15 residues. Per the germline V gene, CDR1 is SGHTA and CDR2 is FQGNSA. The CDR3 region is CASSLVQGYYKEQFF. CDR3 nucleotide sequence: TGTGCCAGCAGCTTAGTCCAGGGATACTACAAAGAGCAGTTCTTC.

V and J are TRBV11-2 and TRBJ2-3; 9 bases match TRBD2. V dropped 4 bases and J dropped 7; count of bases not matched to a gene: 12. The CDR3 covers 16 residues. CDR1 is SGHAT and CDR2 is FQNNGV in the germline V gene. CDR3: CASSSPGVAGVNTQYF. In DNA, the CDR3 is TGTGCCAGCAGCTCCCCCGGGGTAGCGGGAGTAAATACGCAGTATTTT.

The chain recombines TRBV2 with TRBJ2-7; D is possibly TRBD1 (6 bases). Per germline, CDR1 SNHLY and CDR2 FYNNEI. V shed 7 bases and J shed 2 bases, with 15 bases lying between them. The CDR3 is made up of 14 amino acids. The CDR3 DNA reads TGTGCCAGCACCGGACAGCGAGGGACCTACGAGCAGTACTTC. Its protein product is CASTGQRGTYEQYF.

The J gene is TRBJ2-5, the V gene TRBV2, with a possible D match to TRBD1 (6 bases). The length of the CDR3 is 15 residues. Per germline, CDR1 SNHLY and CDR2 FYNNEI. Trimming took off 6 bases at V and 5 bases at J, with 19 bases between the two ends. In nucleotides, the CDR3 is TGTGCCAGCAGCGCTATTACAGGGTCAGGGGAGACCCAGTACTTC. Its translation: CASSAITGSGETQYF. Full variable domain (missing parts from reference TRBV2 and TRBJ2-5): EPEVTQTPSHQVTQMGQEVILRCVPISNHLYFYWYRQILGQKVEFLVSFYNNEISEKSEIFDDQFSVERPDGSNFTLKIRSTKLEDSAMYFCASSAITGSGETQYFGPGTRLLVL.

This clonotype has ten or more counts. The genes are TRBV3-1 and TRBJ2-7, with 7 bases that match TRBD1. The V segment lost 8 bases and the J segment 4 bases; nucleotides outside the gene matches: 8. Germline lookup yields CDR1 LGHDT and CDR2 YNNKEL (reference sequence). The CDR3 has 13 residues. The CDR3 bases are TGTGCCAGCGCTTCTAGGGGGCGTTACGAGCAGTACTTC. Amino acid sequence: CASASRGRYEQYF.

This sequence joins TRBV5-4 and TRBJ2-1; 10 positions match TRBD2. Germline V gives CDR1 SGHNT, CDR2 YYREEE (reference sequence). CDR3 size: 15 residues. V shed 4 bases and J 4 bases; nucleotides not matched to a gene: 5. The CDR3 is CASSPGTSAYNEQFF. DNA of the CDR3: TGTGCCAGCAGCCCCGGGACTAGCGCGTACAATGAGCAGTTCTTC.

The rearrangement uses TRBV12-3 or TRBV12-4 and TRBJ2-7; D possibly corresponds to TRBD2 (6 bases). The CDR3 consists of 14 residues. Trimming cost V 7 bases and J 5 bases, with 18 bases left between them. The CDR3 loop is CASTLQGGPDEQYF. The CDR3 DNA follows: TGTGCCAGCACCCTTCAGGGAGGTCCAGACGAGCAGTACTTC.

The rearrangement uses TRBV7-3 and TRBJ2-6; D possibly corresponds to TRBD1 (6 bases). This CDR3 comprises 16 residues. The V gene lost 4 bases and the J gene lost 0 bases, with 10 bases spanning the gap. Looked up from germline, CDR1 is SGHTA and CDR2 is FQGTGA. CDR3 sequence (DNA): TGTGCCAGCAGCTCCCGACAGGCCTCTGGGGCCAACGTCCTGACTTTC. Translated, it gives CASSSRQASGANVLTF.

The chain recombines TRBV28 with TRBJ1-2; 8 bases line up with TRBD1. The CDR3 sequence is 15 residues long. Germline-derived CDR1 and CDR2 are MDHEN and SYDVKM. V shed 4 bases, J shed 6 bases, and the junction held 10 bases outside the gene matches. The chain's CDR3 is CASSSPRTGLNGYTF. In nucleotides, the CDR3 is TGTGCCAGCAGTTCGCCTCGGACAGGGCTCAATGGCTACACCTTC.

This clonotype was detected ten times or more. This chain connects TRBV2 to TRBJ1-1; 8 bases line up with TRBD1. The CDR3 has 14 amino acids. J was trimmed by 1 base and V by 8 bases; bases with no gene match: 6. CDR1 and CDR2 (germline): SNHLY, FYNNEI. CDR3 region: CASDRQGSNTEAFF. DNA for the CDR3: TGTGCCAGCGACCGACAGGGGTCGAACACTGAAGCTTTCTTT.

The chain carries TRBV12-3 or TRBV12-4 and TRBJ2-4; 7 positions match TRBD1. V shed 0 bases, J shed 1 base, and the junction held 3 bases outside the gene matches. The CDR3 length is 16 residues. The CDR3 DNA follows: TGTGCCAGCAGTTTAGCTCTGACAGGGGCCAAAAACATTCAGTACTTC. It codes for CASSLALTGAKNIQYF.

This clonotype was found a few times. J is TRBJ1-2 and V is TRBV5-1; TRBD1 is a possible D gene (6 bases). V lost 4 bases and J lost 2, with 12 bases in between. CDR1 and CDR2 (germline): SGHRS, YFSETQ. This CDR3 spans 14 amino acids. The CDR3 region has the DNA TGCGCCAGCAGCGAGTCAGGGGCCAACTATGGCTACACCTTC. Its protein product is CASSESGANYGYTF.

This chain links TRBV4-3 with TRBJ2-7; D is possibly TRBD1 (6 bases). This CDR3 comprises 15 residues. The germline V gene has CDR1 LGHNA and CDR2 YSLEER. V shed 0 bases and J shed 2 bases, with 11 bases lying between them. In DNA form, the CDR3 reads TGCGCCAGCAGCCAAGAGCAGGGGTACGCCTACGAGCAGTACTTC. This encodes CASSQEQGYAYEQYF.